This T cell receptor beta chain was captured by sequencing in a study of T cells in Graves' hyperthyroidism and ophthalmopathy. Study-wide background: Prior to any treatment, at the point of initial diagnosis, peripheral blood was collected. The study's findings and limits: Ophthalmopathy was distinguished from stable hyperthyroidism by 13 V-J signatures.

Regarding this clonotype: Its antigen is currently unknown.

The diagnostic basis comprised clinical symptoms, serum thyroxine and TRAb, thyroid ultrasound and orbital computed tomography. The PBMCs studied were ones that came from 8 to 10 ml fresh peripheral blood. RNA transcripts gave rise to amplified TCR beta CDR3 regions. First-round RT-PCR with HTBI primers amplified the TCR CDR3 region. Each CDR3 protein is one row after TCRdb ran MiXCR on the multiplex PCR reads. The sample lists about 600,000 distinct CDR3 sequences; about a sixth were seen once. CDR1 MDHEN and CDR2 SYDVKM come from the germline V gene. The trim removed 1 base at V and 5 bases at J, leaving 8 bases unmatched. The CDR3 is made up of 16 amino acids.

The receptor comes from a woman aged 35 to 49 with Graves' ophthalmopathy. Sequencing input: blood. The chain employs TRBV28 and TRBJ2-1, with 7 bases aligning to TRBD1. CDR3 bases: TGTGCCAGCAGTTTATCGACAGGGTGGAAAAACAATGAGCAGTTCTTC. As protein: CASSLSTGWKNNEQFF.